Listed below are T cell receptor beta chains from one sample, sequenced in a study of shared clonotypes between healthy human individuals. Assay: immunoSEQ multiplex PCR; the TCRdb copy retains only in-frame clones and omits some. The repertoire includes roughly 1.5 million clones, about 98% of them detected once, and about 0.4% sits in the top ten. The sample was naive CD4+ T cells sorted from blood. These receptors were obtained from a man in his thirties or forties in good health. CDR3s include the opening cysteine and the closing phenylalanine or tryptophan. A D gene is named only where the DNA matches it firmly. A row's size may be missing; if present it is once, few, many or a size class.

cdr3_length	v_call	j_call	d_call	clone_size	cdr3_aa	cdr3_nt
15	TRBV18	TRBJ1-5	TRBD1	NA	CASSPSQGVVQPQHF	TGTGCCAGCTCACCGTCACAGGGGGTCGTTCAGCCCCAGCATTTT
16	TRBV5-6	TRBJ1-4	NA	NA	CASSTRSGRRNEKLFF	TGTGCCAGCAGCACCCGGTCGGGCCGAAGAAATGAAAAACTGTTTTTT
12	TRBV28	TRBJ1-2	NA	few	CASSFFNYGYTF	TGTGCCAGCAGTTTTTTCAACTATGGCTACACCTTC
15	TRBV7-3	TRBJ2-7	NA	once	CASARREAPPYEQYF	TGTGCCAGCGCAAGGAGGGAGGCACCACCCTACGAGCAGTACTTC
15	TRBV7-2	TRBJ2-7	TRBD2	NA	CASSLVAAGVREQYF	TGTGCCAGCAGCTTAGTGGCAGCGGGAGTGCGCGAGCAGTACTTC
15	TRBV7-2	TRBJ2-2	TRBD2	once	CASMRGLANTGELFF	TGTGCCAGCATGCGGGGACTAGCGAACACCGGGGAGCTGTTTTTT
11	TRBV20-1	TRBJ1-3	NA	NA	CSARTPNTIYF	TGCAGTGCTAGAACCCCGAACACCATATATTTT
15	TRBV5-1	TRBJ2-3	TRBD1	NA	CASSFQQGITDTQYF	TGCGCCAGCAGCTTTCAACAGGGGATAACAGATACGCAGTATTTT
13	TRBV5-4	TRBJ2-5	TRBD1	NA	CASSTTGSETQYF	TGTGCCAGCAGCACGACAGGGTCGGAGACCCAGTACTTC
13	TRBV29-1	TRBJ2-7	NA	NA	CSVAGTASYEQYF	TGCAGCGTGGCGGGGACGGCATCCTACGAGCAGTACTTC
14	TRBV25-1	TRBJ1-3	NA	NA	CASSVSGSGNTIYF	TGTGCCAGCAGTGTCTCAGGGTCTGGAAACACCATATATTTT
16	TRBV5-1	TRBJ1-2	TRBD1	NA	CASARDSRGVNYGYTF	TGCGCCAGCGCCCGGGACAGTCGGGGGGTTAACTATGGCTACACCTTC
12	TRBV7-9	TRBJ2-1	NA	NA	CASSLDYNEQFF	TGTGCCAGCAGCTTAGACTACAATGAGCAGTTCTTC
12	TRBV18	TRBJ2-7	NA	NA	CASSPDPYEQYF	TGTGCCAGCTCACCTGATCCATACGAGCAGTACTTC
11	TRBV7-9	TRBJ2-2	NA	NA	CASSAGWELFF	TGTGCCAGCAGCGCAGGGTGGGAGCTGTTTTTT
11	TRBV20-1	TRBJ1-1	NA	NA	CSASRGPEAFF	TGCAGTGCTAGTAGGGGTCCCGAAGCTTTCTTT
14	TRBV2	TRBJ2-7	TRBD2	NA	CASSGLAGGYEQYF	TGTGCCAGCAGTGGACTAGCGGGAGGCTACGAGCAGTACTTC
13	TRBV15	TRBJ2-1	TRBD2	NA	CATSTGLGVEQFF	TGTGCCACCAGCACCGGACTAGGCGTGGAGCAGTTCTTC
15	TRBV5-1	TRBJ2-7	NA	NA	CASSPMAPPSYEQYF	TGCGCCAGCAGCCCCATGGCCCCACCTTCCTACGAGCAGTACTTC
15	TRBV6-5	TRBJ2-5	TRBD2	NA	CASTRPGLVGETQYF	TGTGCCAGCACTCGACCGGGACTAGTGGGGGAGACCCAGTACTTC
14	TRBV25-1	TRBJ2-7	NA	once	CASSEYYRDYEQYF	TGTGCCAGCAGTGAATATTACCGGGACTACGAGCAGTACTTC
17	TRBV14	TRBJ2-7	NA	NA	CASSRAPGQRSPYEQYF	TGTGCCAGCAGCCGAGCCCCGGGACAACGCTCCCCCTACGAGCAGTACTTC
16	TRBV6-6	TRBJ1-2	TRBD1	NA	CASSPGTGIFTHGYTF	TGTGCCAGCAGCCCAGGGACAGGGATTTTCACACACGGCTACACCTTC
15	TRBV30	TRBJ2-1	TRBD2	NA	CAWSVKGLAAGEQFF	TGTGCCTGGAGTGTAAAGGGACTAGCGGCCGGTGAGCAGTTCTTC
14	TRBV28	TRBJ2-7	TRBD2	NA	CASSYLTSGNEQYF	TGTGCCAGCAGTTACCTGACTAGCGGGAACGAGCAGTACTTC
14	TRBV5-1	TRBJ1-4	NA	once	CASSLGQTNEKLFF	TGCGCCAGCAGCTTGGGGCAGACGAATGAAAAACTGTTTTTT
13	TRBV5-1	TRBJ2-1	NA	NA	CASSETNDNEQFF	TGCGCCAGCAGCGAAACGAACGACAATGAGCAGTTCTTC
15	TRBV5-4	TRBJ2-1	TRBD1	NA	CASSKGQLGNNEQFF	TGTGCCAGCAGCAAGGGACAGTTAGGGAACAATGAGCAGTTCTTC
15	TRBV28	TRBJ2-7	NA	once	CASSLLLRVTYEQYF	TGTGCCAGCAGTTTACTATTAAGGGTAACCTACGAGCAGTACTTC
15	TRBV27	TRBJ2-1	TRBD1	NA	CASRRRGQGYNEQFF	TGTGCCAGCAGACGAAGGGGACAGGGGTACAATGAGCAGTTCTTC
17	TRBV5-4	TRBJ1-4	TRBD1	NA	CASSSVGQGANNEKLFF	TGTGCCAGCAGCTCTGTGGGACAGGGGGCAAACAATGAAAAACTGTTTTTT
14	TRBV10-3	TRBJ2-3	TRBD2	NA	CATLAGVSTDTQYF	TGTGCCACCCTAGCGGGAGTGTCCACAGATACGCAGTATTTT
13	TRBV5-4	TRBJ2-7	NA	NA	CASSRSPHYEQYF	TGTGCCAGCAGCCGGTCCCCCCATTACGAGCAGTACTTC
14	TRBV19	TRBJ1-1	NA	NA	CASRAVGVNTEAFF	TGTGCCAGTAGAGCTGTTGGGGTGAACACTGAAGCTTTCTTT
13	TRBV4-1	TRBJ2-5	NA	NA	CASSPGLMETQYF	TGCGCCAGCAGCCCCGGACTAATGGAGACCCAGTACTTC
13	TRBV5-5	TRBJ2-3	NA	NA	CASSLFSPETQYF	TGTGCCAGCAGCTTGTTTTCTCCGGAAACGCAGTATTTT
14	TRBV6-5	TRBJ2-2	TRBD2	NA	CASRLSGSIGELFF	TGTGCCAGCAGACTTAGCGGGAGTATTGGGGAGCTGTTTTTT
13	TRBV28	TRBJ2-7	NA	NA	CASRESSSYEQYF	TGTGCCAGCAGGGAGTCATCCTCCTACGAGCAGTACTTC
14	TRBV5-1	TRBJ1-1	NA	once	CASALDRWDTEAFF	TGCGCCAGCGCCCTTGACAGGTGGGACACTGAAGCTTTCTTT
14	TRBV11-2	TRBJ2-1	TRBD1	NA	CASSDDRVSNEQFF	TGTGCCAGCAGCGATGACAGGGTTAGCAATGAGCAGTTCTTC
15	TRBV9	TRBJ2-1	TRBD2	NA	CASSKAGGSYNEQFF	TGTGCCAGCAGCAAAGCGGGAGGCTCCTACAATGAGCAGTTCTTC
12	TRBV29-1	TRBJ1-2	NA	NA	CSVERGKNGYTF	TGCAGCGTTGAACGGGGGAAGAATGGCTACACCTTC
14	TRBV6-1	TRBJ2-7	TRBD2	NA	CASSTSGRHYEQYF	TGTGCCAGCAGTACTAGCGGGAGGCACTACGAGCAGTACTTC
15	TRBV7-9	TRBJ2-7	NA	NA	CASSRLTGPSGEQYF	TGTGCCAGCAGTCGATTGACTGGACCCTCTGGGGAGCAGTACTTC
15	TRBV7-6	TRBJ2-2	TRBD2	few	CASSLGTTNTGELFF	TGTGCCAGCAGCCTAGGGACTACCAACACCGGGGAGCTGTTTTTT
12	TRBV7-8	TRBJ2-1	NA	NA	CASSFDTGEQFF	TGTGCCAGCAGCTTTGACACGGGGGAGCAGTTCTTC
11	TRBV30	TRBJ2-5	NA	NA	CAWSGGASQYF	TGTGCCTGGAGTGGAGGGGCTTCCCAGTACTTC
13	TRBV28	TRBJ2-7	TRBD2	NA	CASSPAGEYEQYF	TGTGCCAGCAGCCCGGCGGGGGAGTACGAGCAGTACTTC
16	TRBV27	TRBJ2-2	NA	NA	CASSLSAILNTGELFF	TGTGCCAGCAGTTTATCGGCCATCCTGAACACCGGGGAGCTGTTTTTT
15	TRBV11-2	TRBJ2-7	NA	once	CASSLEGGISYEQYF	TGTGCCAGCAGCTTAGAAGGAGGGATTTCCTACGAGCAGTACTTC
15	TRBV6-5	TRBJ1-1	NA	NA	CASSYSRAVNTEAFF	TGTGCCAGCAGTTACTCGAGAGCAGTGAACACTGAAGCTTTCTTT
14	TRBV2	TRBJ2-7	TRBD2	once	CASHGRAGAYEQYF	TGTGCCAGCCACGGGAGGGCCGGCGCCTACGAGCAGTACTTC
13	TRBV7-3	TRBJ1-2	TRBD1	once	CASSPGGAYGYTF	TGTGCCAGCAGCCCAGGGGGTGCCTATGGCTACACCTTC
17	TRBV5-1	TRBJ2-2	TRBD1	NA	CASSLAGGTGGTGELFF	TGCGCCAGCAGCTTGGCAGGCGGGACAGGGGGCACCGGGGAGCTGTTTTTT